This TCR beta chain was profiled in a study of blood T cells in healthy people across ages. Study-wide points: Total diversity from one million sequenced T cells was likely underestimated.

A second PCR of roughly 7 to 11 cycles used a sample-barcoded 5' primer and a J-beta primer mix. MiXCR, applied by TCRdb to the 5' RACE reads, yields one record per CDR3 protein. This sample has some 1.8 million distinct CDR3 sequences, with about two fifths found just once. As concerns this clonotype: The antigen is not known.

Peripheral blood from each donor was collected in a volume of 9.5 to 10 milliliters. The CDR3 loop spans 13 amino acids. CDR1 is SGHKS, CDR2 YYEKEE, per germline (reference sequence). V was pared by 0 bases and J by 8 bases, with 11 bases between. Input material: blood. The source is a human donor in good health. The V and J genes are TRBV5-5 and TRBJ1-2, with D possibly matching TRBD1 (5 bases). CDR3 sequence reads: CASSLDPQGGYTF. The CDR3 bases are TGTGCCAGCAGCTTGGATCCCCAGGGCGGCTACACCTTC.